The text below deals with one T cell receptor beta chain. Its antigen remains unidentified. The use of a sample-barcoded 5' primer and a J-beta primer mix characterized a second PCR of 7 to 11 cycles. Each cDNA molecule carried a tag from a template-switch adaptor that contained 12 random nucleotides. MiXCR, run by TCRdb on the 5' RACE reads, gives a single entry per CDR3 protein. The data hold about 1.5 million distinct CDR3 sequences, with approximately 38% observed a single time. V gave up 3 bases and J gave up 2 bases, with 12 bases separating them. The germline V gene encodes CDR1 MNHEY and CDR2 SMNVEV (reference sequence). The CDR3 length is 15 residues. These data belong to a study of blood T cells in healthy people across ages. Study-level points and caveats: When set beside aged donors, long-lived donors presented more naive CD4+ cells and higher diversity.

Whenever a sample was processed, at least 6 million PBMCs were isolated. The specimen sequenced was blood. The source is a woman aged 18-29 years in good health. V is TRBV27 and J is TRBJ2-3; D gene unclear. The CDR3 bases are TGTGCCAGCAGTTTGGGCTACTCGAACACAGATACGCAGTATTTT. Its translation: CASSLGYSNTDTQYF.